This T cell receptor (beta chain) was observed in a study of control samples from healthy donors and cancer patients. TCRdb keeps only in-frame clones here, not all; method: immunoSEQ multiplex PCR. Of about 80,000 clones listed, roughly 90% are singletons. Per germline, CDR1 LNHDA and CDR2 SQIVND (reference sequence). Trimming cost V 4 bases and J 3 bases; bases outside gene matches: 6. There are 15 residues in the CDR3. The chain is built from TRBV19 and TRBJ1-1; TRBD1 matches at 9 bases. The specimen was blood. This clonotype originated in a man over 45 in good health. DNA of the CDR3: TGTGCCAGTAGTACCGCCGGGACAGGGTACACTGAAGCTTTCTTT. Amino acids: CASSTAGTGYTEAFF.